The source of this T cell receptor (beta chain) is a study of cytomegalovirus exposure and HLA in healthy donors. Vbeta (60) and Jbeta (13) primers were used in the PCR. Clones were read by immunoSEQ multiplex PCR, and TCRdb kept only the in-frame ones, dropping some. The data show more than 100,000 clones, 75% to 90% seen once. The V end was cut by 4 bases, the J end by 2 bases, with 21 bases between. This CDR3 has 17 amino acids. Germline CDR1 and CDR2: LNHDA and SQIVND (reference sequence). This sequence originates from a man aged 30-40 years in good health and CMV-seronegative. V gene TRBV19 combines with J gene TRBJ2-7; TRBD2 might be the D (5 bases). The sample taken for sequencing was PBMCs. The CDR3 region has the DNA TGTGCCAGTAGTACCCCGGGGAGTGGGGTGCCTACCTACGAGCAGTACTTC. Its protein is CASSTPGSGVPTYEQYF.